These T cell receptor beta chains were read from a single sample in a study of T cell repertoires in ileal Crohn's disease. Libraries were prepared by immunoSEQ multiplex PCR; TCRdb keeps only in-frame clonotypes and omits some of them. The table includes about 8,400 clones, around 81% detected once. Sequences were obtained from ileal tissue. The source is an adult with Crohn's disease. Each CDR3 is given with its conserved first and last residue. D genes are given only for firm matches. Some rows mark clone size as missing; the rest say once, few, many or name a class of expanded clone.

TRBV5-1,19,TRBJ1-3,-,-,TGCGCCAGCTCTTTTACGATCCTCACCGGGACACCGTCTGGAAACACCATATATTTT,CASSFTILTGTPSGNTIYF
TRBV6-4,16,TRBJ1-5,TRBD1,once,TGTGCCAGCAGTGACCGGACAGGGGAGAAGGTGAAGCCCCAGCATTTT,CASSDRTGEKVKPQHF
TRBV19,16,TRBJ1-1,-,-,TGTGCCAGTAGTATGGGTCGTCCGTCCTTTGGGGCTGAAGCTTTCTTT,CASSMGRPSFGAEAFF
TRBV25-1,14,TRBJ1-1,-,-,TGTGCCAGCAGATCCACCTGGACGGCCACTGAAGCTTTCTTT,CASRSTWTATEAFF
TRBV5-1,14,TRBJ1-1,-,medium-sized,TGCGCCAGCAGCTGGGGGCCGGGGGGGACTGAAGCTTTCTTT,CASSWGPGGTEAFF
TRBV19,15,TRBJ2-2,-,-,TGTGCCAGTAGTATCTCGGTAGCCAGTGCCGGGGAGCTGTTTTTT,CASSISVASAGELFF
TRBV27,15,TRBJ2-1,TRBD2,few,TGTGCCAGCAGTAAACCGGGACTAGCGATGCATGAGCAGTTCTTC,CASSKPGLAMHEQFF
TRBV27,14,TRBJ2-1,TRBD1,-,TGTGCCAGCAGGGAACCGACAGGGAACAATGAGCAGTTCTTC,CASREPTGNNEQFF
TRBV2,13,TRBJ2-7,-,few,TGTGCCAGCAGTGAAGCTGTCGGCTACGAGCAGTACTTC,CASSEAVGYEQYF
TRBV10-1,16,TRBJ2-7,TRBD2,-,TGCGCCAGCAGCCGAAAAGAGCGGGAGCCAGCGTACGAGCAGTACTTC,CASSRKEREPAYEQYF
TRBV5-5,13,TRBJ1-2,-,few,TGTGCCAGCAGCTTGAACAGGGAGGCCGGCTACACCTTC,CASSLNREAGYTF
TRBV29-1,14,TRBJ1-5,-,-,TGCAGCGTTGACGCCACGGGGGGCGGTCAGCCCCAGCATTTT,CSVDATGGGQPQHF
TRBV18,14,TRBJ2-7,-,-,TGTGCCAGCTCACCTGACAGATTTGGCTACGAGCAGTACTTC,CASSPDRFGYEQYF
TRBV5-1,15,TRBJ2-7,-,-,TGCGCCAGCAGCTTGGGACCCCCTAAAGTCGACGAGCAGTACTTC,CASSLGPPKVDEQYF
TRBV9,17,TRBJ2-3,TRBD2,few,TGTGCCAGCAGCGTGGGACTAGCGGGAGGGGGGACAGATACGCAGTATTTT,CASSVGLAGGGTDTQYF
TRBV28,14,TRBJ2-7,-,-,TGTGCCAGCAGTTTGTCGGCTATTTCCTACGAGCAGTACTTC,CASSLSAISYEQYF
TRBV2,15,TRBJ1-5,TRBD1,-,TGTGCCAGCAGTGTGCAAGGACAGGGAGCCGAGCCCCAGCATTTT,CASSVQGQGAEPQHF
TRBV27,10,TRBJ2-3,-,-,TGTGCCTCGGACACAGATACGCAGTATTTT,CASDTDTQYF
TRBV4-2,15,TRBJ1-2,TRBD1,-,TGTGCCAGCAGCCAAGAGGCGGACAGGGAAATTGGCTACACCTTC,CASSQEADREIGYTF
TRBV7-8,16,TRBJ2-7,TRBD2,-,TGTGCCAGCAGCCTATTAGCGGGAGGAAACCACTACGAGCAGTACTTC,CASSLLAGGNHYEQYF
TRBV7-9,15,TRBJ2-5,-,-,TGTGCCAGCAGCTTAGCGGACGGTACCGAGAGGACCCAGTACTTC,CASSLADGTERTQYF
TRBV30,10,TRBJ2-5,-,-,TGTGCCTGCCGTAGGGAGACCCAGTACTTC,CACRRETQYF
TRBV11-3,15,TRBJ2-7,TRBD2,-,TGTGCCAGCAGCTTAGGGGGTAGCGGGGGCTACGAGCAGTACTTC,CASSLGGSGGYEQYF
TRBV4-3,16,TRBJ1-3,-,-,TGCGCCAGCAGCCAAGCAACAGGGTACTCTGGAAACACCATATATTTT,CASSQATGYSGNTIYF
TRBV11-2,15,TRBJ2-5,-,-,TGTGCCAGCAGCTTAGGGGGATCGAATGTGGGGACCCAGTACTTC,CASSLGGSNVGTQYF
TRBV4-3,12,TRBJ2-1,-,once,TGCGCCAGCAGCCGATGGGGTAATGAGCAGTTCTTC,CASSRWGNEQFF